Listed below are T cell receptor beta chains from one sample, sequenced in a study of cytotoxic CD8 clonotypes in ibrutinib-treated CLL. Clones were read by immunoSEQ multiplex PCR, and TCRdb kept only the in-frame ones, dropping some. This table holds about 140,000 clones, about 76% found once. The material was PBMCs, obtained after 24 months of ibrutinib treatment. These receptors were taken from a human donor with chronic lymphocytic leukemia. Both conserved end residues are part of each CDR3. The D gene is left open where the match is weak. A row's size may be missing; if present it is once, few, many or a size class.

cdr3_length j_call clone_size d_call v_call cdr3_nt cdr3_aa
13 TRBJ2-7 NA TRBD1 TRBV7-3 TGTGCCAGCAGCTTAAAGCCAGGGGGCGAGCAGTACTTC CASSLKPGGEQYF
14 TRBJ2-7 NA NA TRBV7-9 TGTGCCAGCAACCCTAGCCAAGGGGTTACCGAGCAGTACTTC CASNPSQGVTEQYF
15 TRBJ1-4 NA TRBD1 TRBV28 TGTGCCAGCAGCCCCAACAGGGGGCCGGGTGAAAAACTGTTTTTT CASSPNRGPGEKLFF
13 TRBJ1-4 medium-sized TRBD1 TRBV7-2 TGTGCCAGCAGCCCAGGACAGGGGGGAAAACTGTTTTTT CASSPGQGGKLFF
15 TRBJ2-2 NA NA TRBV6-1 TGTGCCAGCAGTGAAGCTTGGCTTAACACCGGGGAGCTGTTTTTT CASSEAWLNTGELFF
17 TRBJ2-7 NA NA TRBV4-1 TGCGCCAGCAGCCAAGAGGGGGGGCGACCCAGCTCCTACGAGCAGTACTTC CASSQEGGRPSSYEQYF
14 TRBJ2-5 NA NA TRBV11-2 TGTGCCAGCAGCCCGGACGGCTCGGGGGAGACCCAGTACTTC CASSPDGSGETQYF
14 TRBJ1-1 NA NA TRBV7-2 TGTGCCAGCAGCCCCCGGGACATACCCCCCGAAGCTTTCTTT CASSPRDIPPEAFF
14 TRBJ2-1 NA NA TRBV25-1 TGTGCCAGCAGTGAAACATGGGTCCACAATGAGCAGTTCTTC CASSETWVHNEQFF
13 TRBJ2-7 once NA TRBV27 TGTGCCAGCAGTCCCCGGACGGCACGAGAGCAGTACTTC CASSPRTAREQYF
16 TRBJ2-1 once TRBD2 TRBV7-3 TGTGCCAGCAGCTCACTAAGTTGGGGGGGCTACAATGAGCAGTTCTTC CASSSLSWGGYNEQFF
14 TRBJ1-6 many NA TRBV11-2 TGTGCCAGCAGCACCGGGACCGAAAATTCACCCCTCCACTTT CASSTGTENSPLHF
15 TRBJ2-7 NA NA TRBV15 TGTGCCACCCCCCCGCGTGTAGGGGAGACCTACGAGCAGTACTTC CATPPRVGETYEQYF
14 TRBJ1-3 few NA TRBV19 TGTGCCACCTCGACAGGCTTCTCTGGAAACACCATATATTTT CATSTGFSGNTIYF
15 TRBJ1-4 NA NA TRBV6-5 TGTGCCAGCAGTTCCCCCACGGGGGGTAATGAAAAACTGTTTTTT CASSSPTGGNEKLFF
17 TRBJ2-5 NA TRBD2 TRBV10-1 TGCGCCACCAAGGCGGGGTCGGGACTAGCGGCCGGAGAGACCCAGTACTTC CATKAGSGLAAGETQYF
15 TRBJ1-3 NA NA TRBV7-9 TGTGCCAGCAGCCTTAGTGAGGGGACTGGAAACACCATATATTTT CASSLSEGTGNTIYF
15 TRBJ2-4 NA TRBD2 TRBV7-9 TGTGCCAGCAGCTTAGCGTCGGCTAGCGGGGGCATTCAGTACTTC CASSLASASGGIQYF
13 TRBJ2-1 NA NA TRBV11-1 TGTGCCAGCAGCCCCCAGACGGGCGATGAGCAGTTCTTC CASSPQTGDEQFF
15 TRBJ1-5 NA NA TRBV5-8 TGTGCCAGCAGCTTGGGGGCGGGGATCAATCAGCCCCAGCATTTT CASSLGAGINQPQHF
10 TRBJ2-5 few NA TRBV20-1 TGCAGTGCTCCGACGGAGACCCAGTACTTC CSAPTETQYF
15 TRBJ2-7 NA TRBD2 TRBV7-2 TGTGCCAGCAGCTTAGCTAGCGGGAGGGTCTACGAGCAGTACTTC CASSLASGRVYEQYF
15 TRBJ2-3 NA NA TRBV7-7 TGTGCTAGCAGCTTAGCGTTTGGGGGACCGGATACGCAGTATTTT CASSLAFGGPDTQYF
13 TRBJ1-4 NA NA TRBV6-6 TGTGCCAGCAGTTACTCCGGAGGAGAAAAACTGTTTTTT CASSYSGGEKLFF
16 TRBJ1-5 many TRBD1 TRBV4-2 TGTGCCAGCAGCCAAGATTGGACAGGGGACAATCAGCCCCAGCATTTT CASSQDWTGDNQPQHF
15 TRBJ2-5 NA TRBD1 TRBV28 TGTGCCAGCAGCCCTGGACAGGGGCCCCAAGAGACCCAGTACTTC CASSPGQGPQETQYF
12 TRBJ2-3 NA NA TRBV29-1 TGCAGCGTTATGGTTGGCACAGATACGCAGTATTTT CSVMVGTDTQYF
13 TRBJ1-1 many NA TRBV6-6 TGTGCCAGCACCACCGGACTCAACCCTGAAGCTTTCTTT CASTTGLNPEAFF
16 TRBJ2-2 medium-sized NA TRBV6-4 TGTGCCAGCAGTGACTCGAGCCAGGGGAACACCGGGGAGCTGTTTTTT CASSDSSQGNTGELFF
14 TRBJ2-1 NA TRBD1 TRBV29-1 TGCAGCGTTGAACTGGGACAGGGGATTGGTGAGCAGTTCTTC CSVELGQGIGEQFF
17 TRBJ2-6 NA TRBD1 TRBV7-9 TGTGCCAGCAGATGGGGACAGGGGGCGTCCGGGGCCAACGTCCTGACTTTC CASRWGQGASGANVLTF
12 TRBJ2-7 NA NA TRBV7-2 TGTGCCAGCAGCTTAGGGACGGGCGAGCAGTACTTC CASSLGTGEQYF
15 TRBJ2-5 few TRBD2 TRBV6-5 TGTGCCAGCAGTTACTGGAGCGGGGGGGCGGAGACCCAGTACTTC CASSYWSGGAETQYF
14 TRBJ2-1 NA TRBD2 TRBV4-3 TGCGCCAGCAGCCAAGAAAGATCCGGGGGGGAGCAGTTCTTC CASSQERSGGEQFF
15 TRBJ1-6 few NA TRBV7-9 TGTGCCAGCAGCCCCCTCGGGCAGTCGAATTCACCCCTCCACTTT CASSPLGQSNSPLHF
15 TRBJ1-2 NA NA TRBV2 TGTGCCAGCAGGGGCTTACAGGGCACGGCTGGTGGCTACACCTTC CASRGLQGTAGGYTF
14 TRBJ2-5 NA NA TRBV18 TGTGCCAGCTCACCACCGGCCAGTTTAGAGACCCAGTACTTC CASSPPASLETQYF
16 TRBJ2-1 NA TRBD2 TRBV18 TGTGCCAGCTCACTTATTAGCGGGAGGACATACAATGAGCAGTTCTTC CASSLISGRTYNEQFF
13 TRBJ2-4 NA NA TRBV27 TGTGCCAGCAGTCAAACAGGGCTAAACATTCAGTACTTC CASSQTGLNIQYF
14 TRBJ1-2 NA NA TRBV7-2 TGTGCCAGCAGCTTAAGGCCGGGGAACTATGGCTACACCTTC CASSLRPGNYGYTF
16 TRBJ2-6 NA NA TRBV4-3 TGCGCCAGCAGCCAGGTCAGGGAGACCGGGGCCAACGTCCTGACTTTC CASSQVRETGANVLTF
13 TRBJ1-5 few NA TRBV11-2 TGTGCCAGCAGCTTTGGCCAGCATCAGCCCCAGCATTTT CASSFGQHQPQHF
14 TRBJ1-1 NA NA TRBV14 TGTGCCAGCAGCCAAGAACAGTGGAACACTGAAGCTTTCTTT CASSQEQWNTEAFF
13 TRBJ1-5 NA NA TRBV10-3 TGTGCCATCAGGAGGGGCTCAGGTCAGCCCCAGCATTTT CAIRRGSGQPQHF
17 TRBJ2-1 NA NA TRBV1 TGCACCAGCAGCCCTACTAGCGGGAGGGCCCCCTACAATGAGCAGTTCTTC CTSSPTSGRAPYNEQFF
12 TRBJ2-4 NA NA TRBV6-5 TGTGCCAGCGGGGGGGCCAAAAACATTCAGTACTTC CASGGAKNIQYF
15 TRBJ1-1 NA NA TRBV5-4 TGTGCCAGCAGCCCCCTTGGGGGGGACCACACTGAAGCTTTCTTT CASSPLGGDHTEAFF
15 TRBJ2-5 NA TRBD1 TRBV29-1 TGCAGCATCCGGGACAGGGGGGGGTACCAAGAGACCCAGTACTTC CSIRDRGGYQETQYF
14 TRBJ1-5 NA TRBD1 TRBV7-8 TGTGCCAGCAGCCCCGGGACAGACGGTCAGCCCCAGCATTTT CASSPGTDGQPQHF
16 TRBJ1-5 NA NA TRBV4-3 TGCGCCAGCAGCCAAGATCTGGGGGGCGCCGGTCAGCCCCAGCATTTT CASSQDLGGAGQPQHF
15 TRBJ1-2 once NA TRBV6-5 TGTGCCAGCAGCCTACTCCAGGGGAGTGGGTATGGCTACACCTTC CASSLLQGSGYGYTF
13 TRBJ2-5 NA NA TRBV29-1 TGCAGCGTTGCCCCCGGAGGGCAAGAGACCCAGTACTTC CSVAPGGQETQYF
15 TRBJ1-5 NA NA TRBV19 TGTGCCAGTACCCAATTCGGACAGAGCAATCAGCCCCAGCATTTT CASTQFGQSNQPQHF
11 TRBJ1-1 NA NA TRBV28 TGTGCCACCCAGAACCCCACTGAAGCTTTCTTT CATQNPTEAFF